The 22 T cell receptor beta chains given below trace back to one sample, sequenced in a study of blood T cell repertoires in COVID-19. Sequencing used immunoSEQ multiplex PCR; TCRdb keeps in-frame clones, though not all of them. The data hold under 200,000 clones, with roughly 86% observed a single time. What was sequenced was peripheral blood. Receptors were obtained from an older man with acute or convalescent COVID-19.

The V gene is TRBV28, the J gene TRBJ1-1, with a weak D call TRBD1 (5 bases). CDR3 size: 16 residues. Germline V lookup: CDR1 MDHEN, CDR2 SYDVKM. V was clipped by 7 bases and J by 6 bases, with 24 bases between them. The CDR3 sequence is CASTSPASGGLAEAFF. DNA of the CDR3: TGTGCCAGCACATCTCCCGCCAGTGGGGGGTTGGCTGAAGCTTTCTTT. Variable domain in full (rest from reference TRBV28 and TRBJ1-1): DVKVTQSSRYLVKRTGEKVFLECVQDMDHENMFWYRQDPGLGLRLIYFSYDVKMKEKGDIPEGYSVSREKKERFSLILESASTNQTSMYLCASTSPASGGLAEAFFGQGTRLTVV.

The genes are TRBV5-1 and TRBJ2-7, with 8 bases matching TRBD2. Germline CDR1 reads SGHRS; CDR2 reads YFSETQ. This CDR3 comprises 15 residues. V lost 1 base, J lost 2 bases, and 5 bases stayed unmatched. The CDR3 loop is CASSLNAGGAYEQYF. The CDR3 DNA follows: TGCGCCAGCAGCTTGAATGCGGGGGGAGCCTACGAGCAGTACTTC.

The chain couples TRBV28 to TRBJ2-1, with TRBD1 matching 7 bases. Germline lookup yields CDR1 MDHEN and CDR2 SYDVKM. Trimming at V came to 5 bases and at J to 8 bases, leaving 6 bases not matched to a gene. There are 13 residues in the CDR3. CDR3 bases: TGTGCCAGCAGTGGGCGACAGGGTTATGAGCAGTTCTTC. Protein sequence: CASSGRQGYEQFF.

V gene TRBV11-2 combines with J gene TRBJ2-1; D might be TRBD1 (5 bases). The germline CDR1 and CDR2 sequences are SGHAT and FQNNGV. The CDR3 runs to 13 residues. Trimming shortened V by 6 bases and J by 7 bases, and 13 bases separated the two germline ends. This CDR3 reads CASRGIYRNEQFF. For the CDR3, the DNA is TGTGCCAGCAGAGGAATCTACAGGAATGAGCAGTTCTTC.

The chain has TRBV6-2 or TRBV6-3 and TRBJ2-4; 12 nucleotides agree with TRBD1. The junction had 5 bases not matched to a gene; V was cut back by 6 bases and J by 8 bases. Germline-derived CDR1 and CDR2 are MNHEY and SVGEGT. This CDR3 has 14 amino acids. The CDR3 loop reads CASSGTGGMDIQYF. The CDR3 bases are TGTGCCAGCAGCGGGACAGGGGGCATGGACATTCAGTACTTC.

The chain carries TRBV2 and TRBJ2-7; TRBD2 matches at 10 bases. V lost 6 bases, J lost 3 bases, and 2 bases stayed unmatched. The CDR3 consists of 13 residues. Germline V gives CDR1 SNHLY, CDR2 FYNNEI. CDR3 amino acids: CASRLAGDYEQYF. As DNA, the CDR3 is TGTGCCAGCAGGCTAGCGGGGGACTACGAGCAGTACTTC.

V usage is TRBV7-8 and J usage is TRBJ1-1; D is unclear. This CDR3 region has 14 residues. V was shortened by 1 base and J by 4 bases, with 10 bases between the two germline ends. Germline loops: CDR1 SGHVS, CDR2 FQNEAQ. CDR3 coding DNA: TGTGCCAGCAGCTTAGGCGGTGTCGGCACTGAAGCTTTCTTT. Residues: CASSLGGVGTEAFF.

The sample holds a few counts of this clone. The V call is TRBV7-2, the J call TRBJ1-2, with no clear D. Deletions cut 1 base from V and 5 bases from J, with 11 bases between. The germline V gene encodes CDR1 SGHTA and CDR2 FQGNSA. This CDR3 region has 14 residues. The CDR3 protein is CASSLVADKYGYTF. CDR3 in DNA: TGTGCCAGCAGCTTAGTTGCTGACAAGTATGGCTACACCTTC.

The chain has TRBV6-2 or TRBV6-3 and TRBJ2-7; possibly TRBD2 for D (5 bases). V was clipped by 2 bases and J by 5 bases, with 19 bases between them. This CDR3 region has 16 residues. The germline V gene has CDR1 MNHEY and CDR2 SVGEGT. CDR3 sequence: CASSYPLREGRDEQYF. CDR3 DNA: TGTGCCAGCAGTTACCCCTTAAGAGAGGGAAGAGACGAGCAGTACTTC.

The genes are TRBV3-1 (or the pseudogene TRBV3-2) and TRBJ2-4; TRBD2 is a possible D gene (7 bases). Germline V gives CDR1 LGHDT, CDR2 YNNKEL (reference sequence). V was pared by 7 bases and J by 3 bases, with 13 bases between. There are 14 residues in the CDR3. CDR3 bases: TGTGCCAGCAACGGGGGGCACGGCAAAAACATTCAGTACTTC. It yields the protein CASNGGHGKNIQYF.

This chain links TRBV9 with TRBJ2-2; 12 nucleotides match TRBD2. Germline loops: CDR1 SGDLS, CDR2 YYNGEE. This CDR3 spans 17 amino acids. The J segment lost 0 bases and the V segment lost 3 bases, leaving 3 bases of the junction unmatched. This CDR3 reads CASSATSGGTNTGELFF. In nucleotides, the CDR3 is TGTGCCAGCAGCGCCACTAGCGGGGGGACGAACACCGGGGAGCTGTTTTTT.

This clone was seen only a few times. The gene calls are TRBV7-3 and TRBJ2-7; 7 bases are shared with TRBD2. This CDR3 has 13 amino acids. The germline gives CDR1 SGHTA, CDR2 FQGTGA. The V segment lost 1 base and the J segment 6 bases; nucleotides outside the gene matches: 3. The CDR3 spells CASSLIGGSEQYF. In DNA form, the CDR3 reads TGTGCCAGCAGCTTAATCGGGGGGAGCGAGCAGTACTTC.

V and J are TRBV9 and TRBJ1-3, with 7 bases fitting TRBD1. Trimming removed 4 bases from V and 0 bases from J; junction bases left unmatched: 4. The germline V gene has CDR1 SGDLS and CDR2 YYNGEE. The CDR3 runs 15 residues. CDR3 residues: CASSPRQGSGNTIYF. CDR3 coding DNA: TGTGCCAGCAGCCCCCGACAGGGCTCTGGAAACACCATATATTTT. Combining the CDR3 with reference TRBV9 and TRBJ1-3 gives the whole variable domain DSGVTQTPKHLITATGQRVTLRCSPRSGDLSVYWYQQSLDQGLQFLIQYYNGEERAKGNILERFSAQQFPDLHSELNLSSLELGDSALYFCASSPRQGSGNTIYFGEGSWLTVV.

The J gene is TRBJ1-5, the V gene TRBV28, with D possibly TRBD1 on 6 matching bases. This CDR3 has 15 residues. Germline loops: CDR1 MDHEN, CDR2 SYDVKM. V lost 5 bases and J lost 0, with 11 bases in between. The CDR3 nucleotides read TGTGCCAGCAGTGCACAGGGTTATAGCAATCAGCCCCAGCATTTT. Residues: CASSAQGYSNQPQHF. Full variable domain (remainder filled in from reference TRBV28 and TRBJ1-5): DVKVTQSSRYLVKRTGEKVFLECVQDMDHENMFWYRQDPGLGLRLIYFSYDVKMKEKGDIPEGYSVSREKKERFSLILESASTNQTSMYLCASSAQGYSNQPQHFGDGTRLSIL.

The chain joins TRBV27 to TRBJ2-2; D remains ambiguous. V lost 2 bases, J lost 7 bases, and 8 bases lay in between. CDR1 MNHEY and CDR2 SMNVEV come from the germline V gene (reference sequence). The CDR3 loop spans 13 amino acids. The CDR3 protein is CASSLNYGGELFF. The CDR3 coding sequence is TGTGCCAGCAGTTTAAATTACGGCGGGGAGCTGTTTTTT.

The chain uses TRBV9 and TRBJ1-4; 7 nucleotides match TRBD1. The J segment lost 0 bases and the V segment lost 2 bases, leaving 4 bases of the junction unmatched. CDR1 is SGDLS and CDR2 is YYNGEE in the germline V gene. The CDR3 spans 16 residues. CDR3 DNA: TGTGCCAGCAGCGTGGGACAGACGGCAACTAATGAAAAACTGTTTTTT. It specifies CASSVGQTATNEKLFF.

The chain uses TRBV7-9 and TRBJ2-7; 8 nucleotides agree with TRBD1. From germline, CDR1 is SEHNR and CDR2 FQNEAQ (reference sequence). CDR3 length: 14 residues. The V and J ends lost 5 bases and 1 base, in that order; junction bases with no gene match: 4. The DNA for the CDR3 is TGTGCCAGCAGCGAACAGGGGGAATCCTACGAGCAGTACTTC. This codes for CASSEQGESYEQYF.

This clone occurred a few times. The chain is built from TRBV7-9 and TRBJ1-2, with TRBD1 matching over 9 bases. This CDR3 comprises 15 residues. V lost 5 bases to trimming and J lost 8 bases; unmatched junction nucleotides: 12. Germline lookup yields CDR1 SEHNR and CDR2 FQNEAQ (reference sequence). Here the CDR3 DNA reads TGTGCCAGCAGCCCGGGACAGGGTTTAGGTGAGGGCTACACCTTC. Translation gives CASSPGQGLGEGYTF.

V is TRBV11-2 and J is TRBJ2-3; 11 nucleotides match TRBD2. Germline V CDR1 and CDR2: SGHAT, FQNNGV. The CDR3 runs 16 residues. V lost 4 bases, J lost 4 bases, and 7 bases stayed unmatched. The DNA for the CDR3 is TGTGCCAGCAGCTCCGGGGGACTAGCGGATTCAGATACGCAGTATTTT. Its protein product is CASSSGGLADSDTQYF.

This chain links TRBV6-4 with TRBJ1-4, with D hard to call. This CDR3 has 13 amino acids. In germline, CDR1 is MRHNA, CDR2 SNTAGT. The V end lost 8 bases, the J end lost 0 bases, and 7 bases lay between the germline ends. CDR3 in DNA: TGTGCCAGCCCGAGGGCAACTAATGAAAAACTGTTTTTT. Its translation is CASPRATNEKLFF.

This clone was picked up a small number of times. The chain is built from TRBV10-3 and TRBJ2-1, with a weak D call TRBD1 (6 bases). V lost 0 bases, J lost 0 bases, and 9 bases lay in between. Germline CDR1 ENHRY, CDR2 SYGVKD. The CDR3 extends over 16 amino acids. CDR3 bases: TGTGCCATCAGTGAGTCGAGAGGGGGCTCCTACAATGAGCAGTTCTTC. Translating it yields CAISESRGGSYNEQFF.

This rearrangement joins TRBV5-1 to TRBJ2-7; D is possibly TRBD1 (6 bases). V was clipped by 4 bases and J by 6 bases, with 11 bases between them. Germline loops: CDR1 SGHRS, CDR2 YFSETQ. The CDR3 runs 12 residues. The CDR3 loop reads CASSRGQSEQYF. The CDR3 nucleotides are TGCGCCAGCAGCCGGGGACAAAGCGAGCAGTACTTC. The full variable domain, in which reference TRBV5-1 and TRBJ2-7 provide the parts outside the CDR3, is KAGVTQTPRYLIKTRGQQVTLSCSPISGHRSVSWYQQTPGQGLQFLFEYFSETQRNKGNFPGRFSGRQFSNSRSEMNVSTLELGDSALYLCASSRGQSEQYFGPGTRLTVT.